This record concerns one TCR beta chain sequence. Its antigen remains unknown. This entry is derived from a study of B cell selection in AIRE deficiency. Study-level findings and limits: Around 30% of healthy-shared Treg sequences were found among patient Tconv cells. CDR3s were shorter in shared Treg sequences, reflecting few non-templated nucleotide insertions. Of approximately 4,000 shared Treg TCRbeta sequences, under 35% were healthy-only, just over 9% patient-only.

Per the original methods: Treg pools: about 5.65x10^4 distinct patient, over 95,000 donor TCRbeta sequences. Using immunoSEQ multiplex PCR, the repertoire was profiled, and TCRdb retains in-frame clones only, with some absent. V, J and clone size are taken as reported in that table, and D and trimming were inferred from the DNA itself. The top ten hold more than 1.2% of the sample, which has 20,000 to 25,000 clones, around 90% seen once. J was trimmed by 2 bases and V by 9 bases; bases with no gene match: 12. There are 15 residues in the CDR3. CDR1 is SNHLY and CDR2 is FYNNEI in the germline V gene. Regulatory T cells were sorted as CD4+CD25hiCD127low/negative cells.

V usage is TRBV2 and J usage is TRBJ2-5; 7 positions agree with TRBD1. This TCR derives from a human donor in good health. Sequencing was done on a sample of CD4+CD25+ Tregs sorted from PBMCs. The CDR3 reads CASRRNRGAQETQYF. DNA of the CDR3: TGTGCCAGTCGCCGGAACAGGGGTGCACAAGAGACCCAGTACTTC.